A selection of T cell receptor beta chains follows, all from one sample in a study of shared clonotypes between healthy human individuals. Profiling relied on immunoSEQ multiplex PCR, and the TCRdb table lists in-frame clones only, not all of them. The sample consists of over 400,000 clones, roughly 95% of them appearing once. Sequenced material: naive CD4+ T cells sorted from blood. The receptors here all came from a woman aged 25 to 39 in good health. Both conserved end residues are part of each CDR3. The order of the fields is V gene, D gene, clone size, J gene, CDR3 protein, CDR3 DNA. A D gene is named only where the DNA matches it firmly. The size entry is marked missing in some rows and otherwise reads once, few, many or a size class.

TRBV6-5	.	.	TRBJ2-7	CASSYTGREQYF	TGTGCCAGCAGTTACACAGGGCGAGAGCAGTACTTC
TRBV25-1	.	.	TRBJ2-5	CASSEYFQETQYF	TGTGCCAGCAGTGAATACTTTCAAGAGACCCAGTACTTC
TRBV5-1	.	.	TRBJ1-1	CASSLRDYPRNTEAFF	TGCGCCAGCAGCTTGAGGGATTATCCGAGGAACACTGAAGCTTTCTTT
TRBV6-6	.	.	TRBJ1-2	CASRLDIANYGYTF	TGTGCCAGCAGACTGGACATAGCTAACTATGGCTACACCTTC
TRBV12-2	.	few	TRBJ1-2	CASRPRRHPGGGYTF	TGTGCAAGTCGCCCGAGACGCCACCCGGGTGGTGGCTACACCTTC
TRBV19	.	.	TRBJ1-5	CASSTGRNPLIQPQHF	TGTGCCAGTAGTACTGGCAGGAACCCATTGATTCAGCCCCAGCATTTT
TRBV6-5	.	.	TRBJ2-7	CASTRAGGEQYF	TGTGCCAGCACCCGAGCCGGGGGCGAGCAGTACTTC
TRBV7-6	.	few	TRBJ1-1	CASSFVLGEGISEAFF	TGTGCCAGCAGCTTCGTCCTGGGGGAGGGCATCTCTGAAGCTTTCTTT
TRBV19	.	.	TRBJ1-4	CASSIDGTGATNEKLFF	TGTGCCAGTAGTATAGATGGAACAGGTGCAACTAATGAAAAACTGTTTTTT
TRBV5-6	TRBD1	.	TRBJ2-1	CASSFGQVQGVYNEQFF	TGTGCCAGCAGCTTCGGACAGGTGCAGGGGGTGTACAATGAGCAGTTCTTC
TRBV11-1	TRBD1	once	TRBJ2-7	CASSSRDRVREQYF	TGTGCCAGCAGCTCCCGGGACAGGGTTCGCGAGCAGTACTTC
TRBV6-5	TRBD1	once	TRBJ1-5	CASSYLPDRDQPQHF	TGTGCCAGCAGTTACCTTCCGGACAGGGATCAGCCCCAGCATTTT
TRBV28	TRBD1	.	TRBJ1-5	CASTRTGPDQPQHF	TGTGCCAGCACGAGGACAGGGCCGGATCAGCCCCAGCATTTT
TRBV5-4	TRBD2	.	TRBJ2-3	CASSLTILAGTSTDTQYF	TGTGCCAGCAGCTTGACAATATTAGCGGGAACCAGCACAGATACGCAGTATTTT
TRBV5-4	TRBD2	.	TRBJ2-7	CASSLTSGSPRYEQYF	TGTGCCAGCAGCTTGACTAGCGGGAGCCCCCGCTACGAGCAGTACTTC
TRBV5-5	.	once	TRBJ2-7	CASRRPGSYEQYF	TGTGCCAGCAGACGCCCAGGGTCCTACGAGCAGTACTTC
TRBV4-1	.	once	TRBJ2-3	CASSQERRADTQYF	TGCGCCAGCAGCCAAGAAAGGCGGGCCGATACGCAGTATTTT
TRBV19	TRBD2	.	TRBJ2-7	CASQLAGGESSYEQYF	TGTGCCAGCCAGCTAGCGGGAGGGGAAAGCTCCTACGAGCAGTACTTC
TRBV30	.	.	TRBJ2-5	CAWIYPRETQYF	TGTGCCTGGATCTACCCGCGAGAGACCCAGTACTTC
TRBV29-1	.	.	TRBJ1-3	CSVRSSGNTIYF	TGCAGCGTACGGAGCTCTGGAAACACCATATATTTT
TRBV5-4	.	.	TRBJ2-2	CASSLDGGAARELFF	TGTGCCAGCAGCTTGGATGGCGGGGCCGCCCGGGAGCTGTTTTTT
TRBV4-1	.	.	TRBJ1-2	CASSQDASVTDFDGYTF	TGCGCCAGCAGCCAAGATGCGTCCGTGACAGACTTTGATGGCTACACCTTC